This passage covers 18 T cell receptor beta chains from one sample sequenced in a study of regulatory T cells in long-lasting Graves disease. Noted time point: persistent/refractory GD, antithyroid drugs over 5 years with positive TRAb. TCR sequences were obtained from RNA taken from PBMCs. To make TCR beta libraries, researchers used iRepertoire HTBI primers and Arm-PCR of CDR3 regions. From the multiplex PCR reads, TCRdb called clonotypes with MiXCR, one entry per CDR3 protein. This repertoire shows hundreds of thousands of distinct CDR3 sequences, around 21% found once; its top ten account for 7% to 9.5%. Material: peripheral blood mononuclear cells (PBMCs), obtained when the disease was refractory, from a patient treated with antithyroid drugs. The receptors here all came from a female donor with Graves disease.

The chain has TRBV20-1 and TRBJ1-5; 10 nucleotides line up with TRBD1. V gave up 6 bases and J gave up 5 bases; unmatched junction bases: 1. CDR1 DFQATT and CDR2 SNEGSKA come from the germline V gene (reference sequence). There are 12 residues in the CDR3. The CDR3 DNA reads TGCAGTGCGGACAGGGGGGATCAGCCCCAGCATTTT. Its translation: CSADRGDQPQHF.

The V gene is TRBV25-1, the J gene TRBJ1-5; no clear D. The CDR3 totals 14 residues. V was trimmed by 3 bases and J by 0 bases, leaving 6 bases between them. From germline, CDR1 is MGHDK and CDR2 SYGVNS. In DNA, the CDR3 is TGTGCCAGCAGTGACTTGGATAGCAATCAGCCCCAGCATTTT. It encodes CASSDLDSNQPQHF.

The table lists this clonotype with many counts. This chain joins TRBV2 and TRBJ2-5, with 8 nucleotides matching TRBD1. Trimming removed 8 bases from V and 4 bases from J; junction bases left unmatched: 9. The CDR3 runs 14 residues. The germline gives CDR1 SNHLY, CDR2 FYNNEI. The DNA of the CDR3 is TGTGCCAGCTTAGGCAGGGGGCTTGGAGAGACCCAGTACTTC. This encodes CASLGRGLGETQYF.

V is TRBV29-1 and J is TRBJ2-6; D is undetermined. The V end was cut by 3 bases, the J end by 0 bases, with 9 bases between. CDR3 length: 15 amino acids. Germline V CDR1 and CDR2: SQVTM, ANQGSEA. The CDR3 DNA is TGCAGCGTTGAGGCAGGCTCCTCTGGGGCCAACGTCCTGACTTTC. This gives the protein CSVEAGSSGANVLTF.

As regards this clonotype: One end of the junction varies from germline; a read error may be responsible. The chain joins TRBV19 to TRBJ1-2, with 7 bases identical to TRBD1. The CDR3 is 13 amino acids. Germline values: CDR1 LNHDA, CDR2 SQIVND (reference sequence). The CDR3 bases are TGTGCCAGCAGTATAGGGGACAGCTATGGCTACACCTTC. This codes for CASSIGDSYGYTF.

This clonotype was seen only a few times. V usage is TRBV3-1 and J usage is TRBJ2-2; no clear D. Per germline, CDR1 LGHDT and CDR2 YNNKEL (reference sequence). Between the trimmed V and J ends, which lost 2 bases and 4 bases, there was a span of 14 bases. This CDR3 has 16 amino acids. The CDR3 bases are TGTGCCAGCAGCCAACCTGAGGTCGCAGGCACCGGGGAGCTGTTTTTT. Translating gives CASSQPEVAGTGELFF.

The table lists this clonotype with a few counts. V is TRBV6-1 and J is TRBJ1-2; D gene unclear. Trimming stripped 3 bases from V and 2 bases from J, with 7 bases between. The CDR3 sequence is 13 residues long. Per germline, CDR1 MNHNS and CDR2 SASEGT. This chain's CDR3 is CASSDSGNYGYTF. CDR3 in DNA: TGTGCCAGCAGTGATTCGGGAAACTATGGCTACACCTTC.

The rearrangement links TRBV5-1 to TRBJ1-1; D is undetermined. The CDR3 contains 13 residues. Germline-derived CDR1 and CDR2 are SGHRS and YFSETQ. Trimming removed 4 bases from V and 7 bases from J, with 14 bases in between. The CDR3 coding sequence is TGCGCCAGCAGCCAAGGACTCATAAATGAAGCTTTCTTT. Protein: CASSQGLINEAFF.

V usage is TRBV4-3 and J usage is TRBJ2-3, with 11 bases aligning to TRBD2. The germline V gene encodes CDR1 LGHNA and CDR2 YSLEER. CDR3 length equals 17 residues. The V segment lost 3 bases and the J segment 3 bases; nucleotides outside the gene matches: 8. The CDR3 sequence is CASSQVRLAGKTDTQYF. In DNA, the CDR3 is TGCGCCAGCAGCCAGGTCCGACTAGCGGGAAAGACAGATACGCAGTATTTT.

In this sample, this clonotype turned up many times. This chain links TRBV7-2 with TRBJ2-5; tentatively, D is TRBD1 (5 bases). The ends were cut back, 5 bases at V and 4 bases at J, with 17 bases in the middle. In germline, CDR1 is SGHTA, CDR2 FQGNSA. This CDR3 has 15 amino acids. CDR3 amino acids: CASSPPWQGGETQYF. The DNA for the CDR3 is TGTGCCAGCAGCCCCCCCTGGCAGGGCGGAGAGACCCAGTACTTC.

This clonotype was observed many times. The V gene is TRBV12-3 or TRBV12-4, the J gene TRBJ2-7; 7 bases map to TRBD1. Trimming at V came to 5 bases and at J to 5 bases, leaving 3 bases not matched to a gene. The CDR3 runs 12 residues. Written as DNA, the CDR3 is TGTGCCAGCAGTCTACAGGGGAACGAGCAGTACTTC. Encoded protein: CASSLQGNEQYF.

The V gene is TRBV9, the J gene TRBJ1-4; 7 bases map to TRBD1. The CDR3 has 15 amino acids. Trimming cost V 4 bases and J 4 bases; bases outside gene matches: 7. The germline V gene has CDR1 SGDLS and CDR2 YYNGEE. CDR3 loop: CASSRYTGDNEKLFF. CDR3 sequence (DNA): TGTGCCAGCAGCAGATACACAGGGGATAATGAAAAACTGTTTTTT.

This clonotype came up many times. The chain has TRBV29-1 and TRBJ2-7, with D possibly being TRBD2 (6 bases). CDR3 length equals 15 residues. V lost 0 bases and J 0 bases, leaving 12 bases between the germline ends. Germline CDR1 reads SQVTM; CDR2 reads ANQGSEA. The CDR3 DNA follows: TGCAGCGTTGAAGACGACTCCGGGAGCTCCTACGAGCAGTACTTC. Its translation is CSVEDDSGSSYEQYF.

This clonotype has only a few counts. The chain uses TRBV5-6 and TRBJ1-6; 10 nucleotides agree with TRBD1. CDR3 length equals 17 residues. From germline, CDR1 is SGHDT and CDR2 YYEEEE. V was pared by 4 bases and J by 4 bases, with 8 bases of the junction left unmatched. The CDR3 here is CASSLRDRGLYNSPLHF. CDR3 bases: TGTGCCAGCAGCCTCCGGGACAGGGGTCTTTATAATTCACCCCTCCACTTT.

The J gene is TRBJ2-1, the V gene TRBV5-1, with 12 bases lining up with TRBD2. Germline CDR1 reads SGHRS; CDR2 reads YFSETQ. The V segment lost 4 bases and the J segment 6 bases; nucleotides outside the gene matches: 14. The CDR3 totals 18 residues. CDR3: CASSLPTSGSSPRNEQFF. The CDR3 DNA follows: TGCGCCAGCAGCCTTCCGACTAGCGGGAGTTCACCCCGCAATGAGCAGTTCTTC.

J is TRBJ2-7 and V is TRBV19; 10 nucleotides match TRBD1. Germline lookup yields CDR1 LNHDA and CDR2 SQIVND (reference sequence). CDR3 size: 14 residues. J was trimmed by 2 bases and V by 7 bases; bases with no gene match: 5. CDR3 loop: CASKADRGTYEQYF. The CDR3 coding sequence is TGTGCCAGTAAAGCGGACAGGGGGACCTACGAGCAGTACTTC.

There are many counts of this clonotype. The chain combines TRBV7-2 with TRBJ1-5; D is perhaps TRBD1 (6 bases). With 2 bases removed from V and 3 bases from J, the gap between germline ends came to 14 bases. This CDR3 contains 16 residues. From germline, CDR1 is SGHTA and CDR2 FQGNSA. The CDR3 nucleotides are TGTGCCAGCAGCTTAATCCCCGACAGGATCAATCAGCCCCAGCATTTT. Amino acids: CASSLIPDRINQPQHF.

A few counts support this clonotype. The chain joins TRBV7-2 to TRBJ2-7; 9 bases match TRBD2. The CDR3 consists of 15 residues. Germline loops: CDR1 SGHTA, CDR2 FQGNSA. The J segment lost 3 bases and the V segment lost 2 bases, leaving 5 bases of the junction unmatched. Here the CDR3 reads CASSLPGLAVYEQYF. In DNA form, the CDR3 reads TGTGCCAGCAGCTTACCGGGACTAGCAGTCTACGAGCAGTACTTC.